This TCR beta chain emerged from a study of control samples from healthy donors and cancer patients. Some clones are missing from TCRdb's copy, which holds only in-frame ones; the method was immunoSEQ multiplex PCR. This table has 390,000 or so clones, approximately 90% appearing once. CDR1 SGHVS and CDR2 FQNEAQ come from the germline V gene. With 5 bases clipped from V and 4 bases from J, the junction kept 11 bases outside the gene matches. CDR3 length: 15 residues. The chain recombines TRBV7-8 with TRBJ2-7; 7 nucleotides agree with TRBD1. Sequenced material: PBMCs. This sequence was found in a man in his forties with head and neck cancer. CDR3 coding DNA: TGTGCCAGCAGCCCCGCGCTAGGGACAGAATACGAGCAGTACTTC. It encodes CASSPALGTEYEQYF.